Listed below are T cell receptor beta chains from one sample, sequenced in a study of blood T cells in healthy people across ages. One entry per CDR3 protein results from TCRdb running MiXCR on the 5' RACE reads. The sample has approximately 800,000 distinct CDR3 sequences, 45% to 70% seen once. The sample consisted of blood. Receptors were obtained from a middle-aged man in good health. Each CDR3 is given with its conserved first and last residue. Each record gives: CDR3 length, V gene, J gene, CDR3 protein.

16	TRBV27	TRBJ1-1	CASSLFSTPQGTEAFF
16	TRBV29-1	TRBJ2-3	CSVWGIGSVGTDTQYF
12	TRBV20-1	TRBJ2-4	CSASHRVDIQYF
13	TRBV29-1	TRBJ1-4	CSVNVGGDEKLFF
14	TRBV2	TRBJ1-2	CASDGLGGHYGYTF
13	TRBV4-1	TRBJ2-7	CASSPSYSYEQYF
15	TRBV20-1	TRBJ2-5	CSAGLAGGPEETQYF
14	TRBV15	TRBJ2-4	CATSRVPSASIQYF
14	TRBV7-2	TRBJ1-4	CASSPDGWGEKLFF
13	TRBV9	TRBJ2-7	CASSVGTTYEQYF
17	TRBV7-9	TRBJ2-5	CASSLFGRAQGRETQYF
14	TRBV11-2	TRBJ2-5	CASSIQGAGETQYF
17	TRBV4-2	TRBJ2-1	CASSQDLSGGLINVQFF